The T cell receptor beta chain described here comes from a study of cytomegalovirus exposure and HLA in healthy donors. Study at large: An earlier analysis found fewer than 140 million unique TCR beta sequences from 150 million to 200 million T cells.

A remark on this clone: The antigen is undetermined.

Germline CDR1 reads LNHDA; CDR2 reads SQIVND (reference sequence). CDR3 length: 13 amino acids. V lost 7 bases to trimming and J lost 6 bases, with 15 bases between them. Findings and limits, study-wide: The classifier, whose performance was assessed in both the original and validation cohorts, reportedly diagnosed cytomegalovirus status with high specificity and sensitivity. Another analysis was done later, and it associated 15,000 or so TCR beta sequences with HLA alleles at 0.05 false discovery rate.

The PCR ran on 60 Vbeta and 13 Jbeta primers. TCRdb's table, derived via immunoSEQ multiplex PCR, lists solely in-frame clones and lacks some. The repertoire holds approximately 160,000 clones, with 75% to 80% as singletons. This TCR was sampled from a woman aged 40-49 years in good health and CMV-seropositive. The sequenced sample consisted of PBMCs. The J gene is TRBJ1-2, the V gene TRBV19; maybe TRBD1 (5 bases). The chain's CDR3 is CASNLGGVNGYTF. CDR3 DNA: TGTGCCAGTAACTTAGGAGGGGTCAATGGCTACACCTTC.